A single T cell receptor (beta chain) is shown here with its context. No antigen is known for it. This sample is part of a study of siplizumab effects on memory and regulatory T cells. Notes on the study in general: Researchers could not give a naive or memory phenotype to roughly 75-95% of proliferating CD4+ or CD8+ clones. Memory T cells appeared less diverse than naive cells, which seemed to contribute substantially to alloresponse. On average, nearly 70% of mappable alloreactive CD4+ clones were Treg-derived under siplizumab, against 25% to 30% in controls.

Repertoires were generated with immunoSEQ multiplex PCR, while TCRdb's copy carries only in-frame clones and drops some. The table has about 100,000 clones, about 93% seen once; the top ten hold around 0.6%. V lost 0 bases, J lost 6 bases, and 9 bases lay in between. CDR1 is SGDLS, CDR2 YYNGEE, per germline. The length of the CDR3 is 13 residues. Sequencing was carried out using Tregs sorted from blood. This TCR was recovered from a human donor in good health. The chain couples TRBV9 to TRBJ1-2; no clear D gene. DNA of the CDR3: TGTGCCAGCAGCGTAGCGCAGCGGAATGGCTACACCTTC. It encodes CASSVAQRNGYTF.